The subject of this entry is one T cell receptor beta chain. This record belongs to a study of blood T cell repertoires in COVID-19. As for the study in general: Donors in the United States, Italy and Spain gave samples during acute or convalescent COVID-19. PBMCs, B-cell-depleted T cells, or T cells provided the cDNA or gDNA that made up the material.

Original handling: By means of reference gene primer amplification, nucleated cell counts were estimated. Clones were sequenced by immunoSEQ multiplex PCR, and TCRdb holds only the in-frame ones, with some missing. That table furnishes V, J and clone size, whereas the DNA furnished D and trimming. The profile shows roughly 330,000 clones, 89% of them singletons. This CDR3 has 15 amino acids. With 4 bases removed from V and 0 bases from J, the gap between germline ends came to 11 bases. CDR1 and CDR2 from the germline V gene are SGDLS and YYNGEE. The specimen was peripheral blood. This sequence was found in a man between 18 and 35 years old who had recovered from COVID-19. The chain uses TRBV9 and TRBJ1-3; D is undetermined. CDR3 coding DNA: TGTGCCAGCAGCCCCCGGGTGAGCTCTGGAAACACCATATATTTT. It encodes CASSPRVSSGNTIYF.